The 26 T cell receptor beta chains below all came from one sample that was sequenced in a study of Graves' ophthalmopathy and Graves' hyperthyroidism. Amplifying from RNA transcripts, the study obtained TCR beta CDR3 regions. HTBI primers served in a first-round RT-PCR, which a second-round multiplex PCR followed. TCRdb processed the multiplex PCR reads anew with MiXCR; each CDR3 protein has one entry. The data contain more than 1,000,000 distinct CDR3 sequences, about 36% of them singletons. Sequenced sample: peripheral blood or thyroid tissue (not recorded which). Source of these receptors: an adult man with Graves' hyperthyroidism.

This clonotype was recorded at least ten times. The V and J genes are TRBV20-1 and TRBJ1-5; no reliable D call. The V gene's germline CDR1 is DFQATT and CDR2 SNEGSKA (reference sequence). V was cut by 1 base and J by 5 bases, with 9 bases left in between. The CDR3 has 13 residues. The chain's CDR3 is CSARGPGYQPQHF. For the CDR3, the DNA is TGCAGTGCTAGAGGTCCGGGTTATCAGCCCCAGCATTTT.

In its sample, this clonotype was seen many times. This chain links TRBV2 with TRBJ2-5; tentative D call: TRBD2 (6 bases). There are 13 residues in the CDR3. The germline CDR1 and CDR2 sequences are SNHLY and FYNNEI. V gave up 9 bases and J gave up 4 bases, with 15 bases separating them. The CDR3 nucleotides read TGTGCCAGAGGGGAACTAGCTGGAGAGACCCAGTACTTC. The encoded protein is CARGELAGETQYF.

This clonotype was found once. Here the CDR3 omits its conserved ending phenylalanine or tryptophan, so a read error is the likely source. The J gene is TRBJ1-2, the V gene TRBV7-2, with D possibly TRBD1 on 5 matching bases. The germline gives CDR1 SGHTA, CDR2 FQGNSA. V lost 4 bases, J lost 8 bases, and 17 bases lay in between. This CDR3 is 14 amino acids long. The CDR3 bases are TGTGCCAGCAGCTCCCCGGGGTTAGGGGACGGCTACACCATC. Translated, it gives CASSSPGLGDGYTI.

This clonotype showed up many times. CDR3 bases: TGCAGTGCTAGAGGGTATCTGAACACTGAAGCTTTCTTT. It specifies CSARGYLNTEAFF. The chain uses TRBV20-1 and TRBJ1-1; D remains unclear. The CDR3 is made up of 13 amino acids. V gave up 1 base and J gave up 0 bases, with 6 bases separating them. Germline loops: CDR1 DFQATT, CDR2 SNEGSKA (reference sequence).

This clonotype showed up many times. The V and J genes are TRBV24-1 and TRBJ2-7; 10 bases match TRBD1. The CDR3 covers 16 residues. The ends lost 4 bases at V and 4 bases at J; junction bases unmatched: 9. The V gene's germline CDR1 is KGHDR and CDR2 SFDVKD. The CDR3 region is CATSDRRTGGFYEQYF. The CDR3 DNA is TGTGCCACCAGTGACCGCCGGACAGGGGGATTTTACGAGCAGTACTTC.

This clonotype occurred a few times. The chain couples TRBV28 to TRBJ2-7; D is possibly TRBD2 (6 bases). CDR1 and CDR2 from the germline V gene are MDHEN and SYDVKM. Trimming removed 7 bases from V and 7 bases from J, with 20 bases in between. This CDR3 is built from 14 residues. The CDR3 sequence: CASMKEGPLREQYF. The CDR3 DNA reads as TGTGCCAGCATGAAGGAGGGTCCCCTACGAGAGCAGTACTTC.

This clonotype was observed at least ten times. The chain carries TRBV7-9 and TRBJ2-7, with D perhaps TRBD2 (6 bases). This CDR3 region has 15 residues. Trimming removed 5 bases from V and 6 bases from J, with 20 bases in between. CDR1 and CDR2 from the germline V gene are SEHNR and FQNEAQ (reference sequence). CDR3 in DNA: TGTGCCAGCAGCCCGACTAGTTTCTTCGCGGGCGAGCAGTACTTC. Protein sequence: CASSPTSFFAGEQYF.

This clonotype was seen a handful of times. This chain links TRBV24-1 with TRBJ2-3; no firm D call. Germline CDR1 is KGHDR and CDR2 is SFDVKD. Trimming left V 5 bases short and J 0 bases short, with 5 bases between. The CDR3 has 13 amino acids. The CDR3, as DNA: TGTGCCACCAGTGCAGGTAGCACAGATACGCAGTATTTT. Protein product: CATSAGSTDTQYF.

This clonotype was detected many times. This rearrangement joins TRBV20-1 to TRBJ1-5; TRBD1 matches 9 bases. Germline values: CDR1 DFQATT, CDR2 SNEGSKA (reference sequence). The CDR3 length is 18 residues. V gave up 0 bases and J gave up 2 bases; unmatched junction bases: 11. CDR3 nucleotide sequence: TGCAGTGCTAGAGATCGGGGACAGGGCGGGTTCGGCAATCAGCCCCAGCATTTT. This sequence encodes CSARDRGQGGFGNQPQHF.

This clonotype has at least ten counts. The chain carries TRBV15 and TRBJ2-7, with D perhaps matching TRBD2 (5 bases). CDR1 is LNHNV and CDR2 is YYDKDF in the germline V gene (reference sequence). CDR3 length: 15 amino acids. V was pared by 0 bases and J by 0 bases, with 9 bases between. As DNA, the CDR3 is TGTGCCACCAGCAGAGATCCGGGATACTCCTACGAGCAGTACTTC. Encoded protein: CATSRDPGYSYEQYF.

This clonotype was detected ten times or more. The rearrangement uses TRBV7-6 and TRBJ2-2, with D tentatively TRBD1 (5 bases). The ends were cut back, 1 base at V and 1 base at J, with 10 bases in the middle. Germline V gene sequence: CDR1 SGHVS, CDR2 FNYEAQ. The CDR3 length is 16 residues. CDR3 sequence: CASSLGGGQNTGELFF. CDR3 DNA: TGTGCCAGCAGCTTAGGGGGCGGACAGAACACCGGGGAGCTGTTTTTT.

This chain joins TRBV6-2 or TRBV6-3 and TRBJ2-7, with D hard to call. This CDR3 region has 13 residues. The germline V gene has CDR1 MNHEY and CDR2 SVGEGT. The V end lost 7 bases, the J end lost 0 bases, and 10 bases lay between the germline ends. CDR3 in DNA: TGTGCCAGCAACCAGCCAGACTCCTACGAGCAGTACTTC. This codes for CASNQPDSYEQYF.

This clonotype showed up many times. This CDR3 reads CASSTTGSSYEQYF. The CDR3 region has the DNA TGTGCCAGTAGTACTACCGGGTCTTCCTACGAGCAGTACTTC. The chain carries TRBV19 and TRBJ2-7; D is ambiguous. Trimming pared 4 bases from V and 1 base from J, leaving 11 bases between. CDR1 and CDR2 from the germline V gene are LNHDA and SQIVND (reference sequence). This CDR3 is built from 14 residues.

This clonotype has ten or more counts. This chain joins TRBV4-2 and TRBJ2-7; TRBD2 matches 10 bases. Germline V gene sequence: CDR1 LGHNA, CDR2 YNFKEQ. The CDR3 runs to 16 residues. V lost 5 bases to trimming and J lost 5 bases; unmatched junction nucleotides: 12. The CDR3, as DNA: TGTGCCAGCAGCGGACGTGCTAGCGGGAGTCTCAACGAGCAGTACTTC. It yields the protein CASSGRASGSLNEQYF.

Many counts were recorded for this clonotype. The chain joins TRBV20-1 to TRBJ1-1; D might be TRBD1 (5 bases). The length of the CDR3 is 14 residues. Germline assignment: CDR1 DFQATT and CDR2 SNEGSKA (reference sequence). Trimming removed 5 bases from V and 1 base from J, with 14 bases in between. Written as DNA, the CDR3 is TGCAGTGCTGGCCGGGACGGCAGGAACACTGAAGCTTTCTTT. Translation gives CSAGRDGRNTEAFF.

This clonotype was counted between two and nine times. This chain joins TRBV6-1 and TRBJ1-2; D possibly corresponds to TRBD1 (5 bases). CDR3 size: 14 residues. Germline V gene sequence: CDR1 MNHNS, CDR2 SASEGT. Trimming pared 7 bases from V and 4 bases from J, leaving 16 bases between. CDR3 coding DNA: TGTGCCAGCACCGAAACGGGACGGACCTATGGCTACACCTTC. Protein product: CASTETGRTYGYTF.

The J gene is TRBJ2-7, the V gene TRBV2; D might be TRBD1 (5 bases). Looked up from germline, CDR1 is SNHLY and CDR2 is FYNNEI. V lost 4 bases and J 3 bases, leaving 7 bases between the germline ends. This CDR3 region has 12 residues. The CDR3: CASSGQLYEQYF. The DNA for the CDR3 is TGTGCCAGCAGTGGACAGCTCTACGAGCAGTACTTC.

With respect to this clonotype: Mismatch with germline at one junction end may stem from a read error. This chain links TRBV7-9 with TRBJ2-7; D possibly corresponds to TRBD1 (5 bases). The CDR3 has 16 amino acids. Germline V gives CDR1 SEHNR, CDR2 FQNEAQ (reference sequence). This CDR3 reads CDSSFSKGRSSYEQYF. DNA of the CDR3: TGTGACAGCAGCTTCTCGAAGGGGCGGAGCTCCTACGAGCAGTACTTC.

This chain uses TRBV19 with TRBJ2-5; TRBD2 aligns across 12 bases. CDR3 length equals 14 residues. CDR1 and CDR2 from the germline V gene are LNHDA and SQIVND (reference sequence). V gave up 10 bases and J gave up 2 bases; unmatched junction bases: 5. The CDR3 nucleotides read TGTGCCACTCGTGGACTAGCGGGGCAAGAGACCCAGTACTTC. It translates to CATRGLAGQETQYF.

This clonotype was counted ten times or more. The rearrangement joins TRBV29-1 to TRBJ2-7; D is possibly TRBD2 (7 bases). Germline V gene lookup returns CDR1 SQVTM and CDR2 ANQGSEA. V lost 7 bases and J 4 bases, leaving 20 bases between the germline ends. The length of the CDR3 is 14 residues. This CDR3 reads CSAEGGASGYEQYF. CDR3 nucleotides: TGCAGCGCCGAGGGGGGGGCCAGTGGGTACGAGCAGTACTTC.

The V gene is TRBV25-1, the J gene TRBJ1-2; D uncertain. This CDR3 is 13 amino acids long. The V end lost 5 bases, the J end lost 5 bases, and 12 bases lay between the germline ends. Per germline, CDR1 MGHDK and CDR2 SYGVNS. Written as DNA, the CDR3 is TGTGCCAGCAGTAGCCACCTCGGGTATGGCTACACCTTC. This codes for CASSSHLGYGYTF.

The V and J genes are TRBV19 and TRBJ2-2; D not certain. There are 12 residues in the CDR3. V was trimmed by 8 bases and J by 4 bases, leaving 8 bases between them. Germline V gene lookup returns CDR1 LNHDA and CDR2 SQIVND (reference sequence). The CDR3 spells CASDVGTGELFF. The CDR3 DNA sequence: TGTGCCAGTGACGTTGGCACCGGGGAGCTGTTTTTT.

This chain connects TRBV19 to TRBJ1-1; no clear D. V lost 7 bases, J lost 0 bases, and 9 bases lay in between. CDR3 length: 13 amino acids. CDR1 and CDR2 (germline): LNHDA, SQIVND (reference sequence). The CDR3 here is CASMAGMNTEAFF. In DNA form, the CDR3 reads TGTGCCAGTATGGCAGGAATGAACACTGAAGCTTTCTTT.

This clonotype was observed a handful of times. The chain combines TRBV4-3 with TRBJ2-2; D is perhaps TRBD1 or TRBD2 (6 bases each). Trimming cost V 4 bases and J 1 base, with 10 bases left between them. CDR3 length: 15 amino acids. Germline loops: CDR1 LGHNA, CDR2 YSLEER. CDR3 coding DNA: TGCGCCAGCAGCCTAGAGGGGGGGAACACCGGGGAGCTGTTTTTT. It codes for CASSLEGGNTGELFF.

This rearrangement joins TRBV5-5 to TRBJ2-7, with 9 bases fitting TRBD2. Germline assignment: CDR1 SGHKS and CDR2 YYEKEE (reference sequence). J gave up 2 bases and V 3 bases, and 9 bases lay outside the gene matches. The CDR3 consists of 16 residues. The CDR3 sequence is CASSSSLAGSTYEQYF. The CDR3 DNA sequence: TGTGCCAGCAGCTCCTCCCTAGCGGGGTCCACCTACGAGCAGTACTTC.

This clonotype showed up just a few times. The rearrangement joins TRBV10-3 to TRBJ1-5; no reliable D call. This CDR3 has 14 amino acids. The V end lost 5 bases, the J end lost 0 bases, and 8 bases lay between the germline ends. Per the germline V gene, CDR1 is ENHRY and CDR2 is SYGVKD. CDR3 region: CAISSGDSNQPQHF. For the CDR3, the DNA is TGTGCCATCAGTTCTGGGGATAGCAATCAGCCCCAGCATTTT.